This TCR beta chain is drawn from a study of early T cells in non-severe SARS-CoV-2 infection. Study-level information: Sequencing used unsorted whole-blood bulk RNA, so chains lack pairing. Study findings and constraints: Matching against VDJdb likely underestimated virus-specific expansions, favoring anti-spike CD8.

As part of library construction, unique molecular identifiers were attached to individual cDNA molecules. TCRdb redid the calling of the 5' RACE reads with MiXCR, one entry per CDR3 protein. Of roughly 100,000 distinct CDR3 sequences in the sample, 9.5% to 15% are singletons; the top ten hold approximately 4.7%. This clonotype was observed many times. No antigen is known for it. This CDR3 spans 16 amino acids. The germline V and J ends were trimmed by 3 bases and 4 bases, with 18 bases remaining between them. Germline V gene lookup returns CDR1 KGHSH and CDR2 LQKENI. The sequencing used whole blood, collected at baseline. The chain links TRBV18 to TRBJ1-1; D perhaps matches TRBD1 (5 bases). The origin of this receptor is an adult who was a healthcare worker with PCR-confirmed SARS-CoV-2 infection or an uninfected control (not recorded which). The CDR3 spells CASSPRLGVGGTEAFF. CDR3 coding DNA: TGTGCCAGCTCACCCCGTTTGGGGGTTGGTGGCACTGAAGCTTTCTTT.